The next 32 T cell receptor beta chains were all read from a single sample in a study of post-analysis software for immune sequencing data. Points from the study as a whole: Patients carried roughly 5 TRBV segments more frequently than controls did, and TRBV5-6, TRBV5-1 and TRBV20-1 were among them.

Researchers reported that TCR beta cDNA libraries carried unique molecular identifiers. TCRdb re-derived calls from the PCR reads in MiXCR, one entry per CDR3 protein. The sample records about 430,000 distinct CDR3 sequences, about 39% being singletons. No antigen is known for these receptors. Sequenced input: blood. All receptors derive from a girl aged 2 to 10 with multiple sclerosis.

V is TRBV29-1 and J is TRBJ2-5, with 9 bases that match TRBD2. V lost 3 bases and J lost 4; bases outside the gene matches: 6. CDR1 and CDR2 from the germline V gene are SQVTM and ANQGSEA. The CDR3 loop spans 14 amino acids. The CDR3 DNA sequence: TGCAGCGTTGAGGGGACTAGCTTCGGAGAGACCCAGTACTTC. Its protein is CSVEGTSFGETQYF.

This chain joins TRBV9 and TRBJ2-7; D possibly matches TRBD1 or TRBD2 (5 bases each). The CDR3 runs 15 residues. CDR1 and CDR2 from the germline V gene are SGDLS and YYNGEE. V dropped 4 bases and J dropped 0 bases, with 14 bases sitting between them. CDR3 in amino acids: CASSLVGELSYEQYF. The CDR3 region has the DNA TGTGCCAGCAGCTTAGTAGGGGAGCTCTCCTACGAGCAGTACTTC.

This clonotype was observed many times. CDR3 nucleotide sequence: TGCAGTGCGGGGGACTCCTATAATTCACCCCTCCACTTT. This gives the protein CSAGDSYNSPLHF. The chain links TRBV20-1 to TRBJ1-6; tentative D call: TRBD1 (5 bases). Germline CDR1 DFQATT, CDR2 SNEGSKA (reference sequence). The CDR3 length is 13 residues. Trimming removed 6 bases at V and 0 bases at J, with 6 bases between.

J is TRBJ1-1 and V is TRBV20-1, with D unclear. The V gene lost 1 base and the J gene lost 3 bases, with 9 bases spanning the gap. This CDR3 is 13 amino acids long. The germline CDR1 and CDR2 sequences are DFQATT and SNEGSKA (reference sequence). DNA of the CDR3: TGCAGTGCTAGAGCGCCGTCATACACTGAAGCTTTCTTT. Amino acid sequence: CSARAPSYTEAFF.

The gene calls are TRBV12-3 or TRBV12-4 and TRBJ1-1; D gene ambiguous. Trimming shortened V by 6 bases and J by 1 base, and 12 bases separated the two germline ends. The CDR3 consists of 14 residues. CDR3 sequence: CASSPLMKNTEAFF. CDR3 nucleotides: TGTGCCAGCAGCCCCCTCATGAAGAACACTGAAGCTTTCTTT.

The chain couples TRBV12-3 or TRBV12-4 to TRBJ1-1, with a tentative D call TRBD1 (5 bases). Trimming removed 6 bases at V and 2 bases at J, with 16 bases between. The CDR3 totals 15 residues. The CDR3 loop reads CASSTQLGPNTEAFF. CDR3 DNA: TGTGCCAGCAGCACCCAGTTGGGGCCCAACACTGAAGCTTTCTTT.

There are a few counts of this clonotype. V and J are TRBV20-1 and TRBJ1-2, with D perhaps matching TRBD1 (6 bases). CDR3 length equals 12 residues. CDR1 and CDR2 from the germline V gene are DFQATT and SNEGSKA (reference sequence). The ends were cut back, 2 bases at V and 5 bases at J, with 9 bases in the middle. CDR3 sequence (DNA): TGCAGTGCTAGAAACAGGGTGTATGGCTACACCTTC. It specifies CSARNRVYGYTF.

This clonotype was counted a few times. This chain links TRBV3-1 with TRBJ2-7; 9 bases align to TRBD1. Looked up from germline, CDR1 is LGHDT and CDR2 is YNNKEL (reference sequence). V was pared by 5 bases and J by 3 bases, with 11 bases of the junction left unmatched. The CDR3 extends over 16 amino acids. CDR3: CASSKSGQGYNYEQYF. CDR3 DNA sequence: TGTGCCAGCAGCAAATCGGGACAGGGCTACAACTACGAGCAGTACTTC.

This clonotype was seen more than once but under ten times. The gene calls are TRBV12-3 or TRBV12-4 and TRBJ1-2; D ambiguous. This CDR3 spans 13 amino acids. V lost 3 bases and J lost 2, with 7 bases in between. CDR3 residues: CASSFYINYGYTF. For the CDR3, the DNA is TGTGCCAGCAGTTTTTACATAAACTATGGCTACACCTTC.

This sequence joins TRBV28 and TRBJ1-2; maybe TRBD1 (6 bases). The CDR3 contains 16 residues. Trimming left V 8 bases short and J 8 bases short, with 27 bases between. Germline-derived CDR1 and CDR2 are MDHEN and SYDVKM. CDR3 residues: CASSKGGQGRSWGYTF. In DNA, the CDR3 is TGTGCCAGCTCAAAAGGAGGCCAGGGGCGCTCATGGGGCTACACCTTC.

This clonotype turned up a few times. This chain connects TRBV4-1 to TRBJ2-3; possibly TRBD1 for D (6 bases). The germline CDR1 and CDR2 sequences are MGHRA and YSYEKL. The CDR3 sequence is 15 residues long. The V and J ends lost 2 bases and 6 bases respectively, with 15 bases between them. The CDR3 nucleotides are TGCGCCAGCAGCCAACTACAGGGTCCAGGGGATACGCAGTATTTT. As protein: CASSQLQGPGDTQYF.

The chain has TRBV11-2 and TRBJ2-7, with D possibly matching TRBD2 (5 bases). V lost 5 bases and J 7 bases, leaving 15 bases between the germline ends. Germline assignment: CDR1 SGHAT and CDR2 FQNNGV. The CDR3 contains 13 residues. The CDR3 DNA follows: TGTGCCAGCAGCCAATTGGACTCGGCAGAGCAGTACTTC. It is translated as CASSQLDSAEQYF.

In its sample, this clonotype was seen a few times. The chain carries TRBV4-1 and TRBJ1-2; a weak D match, TRBD1 (5 bases). The germline V gene encodes CDR1 MGHRA and CDR2 YSYEKL. This CDR3 contains 17 residues. Deletions cut 1 base from V and 3 bases from J, with 18 bases between. This chain's CDR3 is CASSQAGAGSFDYGYTF. The CDR3 nucleotides read TGCGCCAGCAGCCAAGCCGGGGCAGGGTCATTCGACTATGGCTACACCTTC.

V and J are TRBV5-6 and TRBJ2-1; D is undetermined. The CDR3 is made up of 11 amino acids. The germline gives CDR1 SGHDT, CDR2 YYEEEE. Trimming cost V 0 bases and J 9 bases, with 4 bases left between them. The CDR3 nucleotides are TGTGCCAGCAGCTTGGCCTCTGAGCAGTTCTTC. Protein sequence: CASSLASEQFF.

CDR3 in amino acids: CASSREGAEKLFF. DNA of the CDR3: TGCGCCAGCAGCAGGGAAGGGGCGGAAAAACTGTTTTTT. The chain uses TRBV5-1 and TRBJ1-4, with a possible D match to TRBD1 (5 bases). The CDR3 covers 13 residues. Germline CDR1 and CDR2: SGHRS and YFSETQ. The V end was cut by 4 bases, the J end by 8 bases, with 12 bases between. Full variable domain (outside the CDR3, taken from reference TRBV5-1 and TRBJ1-4): KAGVTQTPRYLIKTRGQQVTLSCSPISGHRSVSWYQQTPGQGLQFLFEYFSETQRNKGNFPGRFSGRQFSNSRSEMNVSTLELGDSALYLCASSREGAEKLFFGSGTQLSVL.

This clonotype has more than one count but fewer than ten. The V gene is TRBV5-5, the J gene TRBJ2-7; 8 nucleotides align to TRBD2. The trim removed 2 bases at V and 4 bases at J, leaving 8 bases unmatched. The CDR3 consists of 15 residues. The germline CDR1 and CDR2 sequences are SGHKS and YYEKEE (reference sequence). CDR3 sequence reads: CASSLLAGNTYEQYF. The CDR3 bases are TGTGCCAGCAGCTTATTAGCGGGAAACACTTACGAGCAGTACTTC.

The V and J genes are TRBV7-3 and TRBJ2-3; TRBD2 aligns across 16 bases. The junction had 1 base not matched to a gene; V was cut back by 1 base and J by 0 bases. Germline V lookup: CDR1 SGHTA, CDR2 FQGTGA. The CDR3 spans 18 residues. The CDR3 DNA sequence: TGTGCCAGCAGCTTAAGGGGACTAGCGGGGGGGAGCACAGATACGCAGTATTTT. Its translation: CASSLRGLAGGSTDTQYF.

This clonotype was counted only a few times. The chain carries TRBV10-3 and TRBJ2-7; D is unclear. V shed 10 bases and J shed 0 bases, with 13 bases lying between them. Germline V lookup: CDR1 ENHRY, CDR2 SYGVKD. The CDR3 spans 13 residues. DNA for the CDR3: TGTGCCAACGCGATGTCCCTCTCCTACGAGCAGTACTTC. Protein: CANAMSLSYEQYF.

V is TRBV7-9 and J is TRBJ2-2, with D perhaps being TRBD1 or TRBD2 (6 bases each). This CDR3 region has 16 residues. Per germline, CDR1 SEHNR and CDR2 FQNEAQ (reference sequence). V shed 5 bases and J shed 4 bases, with 17 bases lying between them. The CDR3 reads CASSTPEGEATGELFF. CDR3 nucleotides: TGTGCCAGCAGCACCCCCGAGGGGGAGGCCACCGGGGAGCTGTTTTTT.

This clonotype has more than one count but fewer than ten. This chain connects TRBV29-1 to TRBJ1-1, with 7 bases matching TRBD1. Germline assignment: CDR1 SQVTM and CDR2 ANQGSEA. The CDR3 has 15 residues. J gave up 3 bases and V 7 bases, and 14 bases lay outside the gene matches. CDR3 sequence reads: CSGGEGATRDTEAFF. CDR3 DNA sequence: TGCAGCGGGGGGGAGGGGGCAACACGGGACACTGAAGCTTTCTTT.

This clonotype appeared a few times. The genes are TRBV5-1 and TRBJ2-7; possibly TRBD1 or TRBD2 for D (5 bases each). The germline V gene has CDR1 SGHRS and CDR2 YFSETQ. The V end was cut by 0 bases, the J end by 5 bases, with 15 bases between. The CDR3 has 15 residues. CDR3 bases: TGCGCCAGCAGCTTGGGAGGGGCAGTGTTCGACGAGCAGTACTTC. Translating gives CASSLGGAVFDEQYF. Combining the CDR3 with reference TRBV5-1 and TRBJ2-7 gives the whole variable domain KAGVTQTPRYLIKTRGQQVTLSCSPISGHRSVSWYQQTPGQGLQFLFEYFSETQRNKGNFPGRFSGRQFSNSRSEMNVSTLELGDSALYLCASSLGGAVFDEQYFGPGTRLTVT.

This clonotype was detected many times. J is TRBJ2-7 and V is TRBV12-3 or TRBV12-4, with D uncertain. Trimming removed 4 bases at V and 1 base at J, with 8 bases between. CDR3 size: 13 residues. The CDR3 DNA reads as TGTGCCAGCAGTTCCAAACAATCCTACGAGCAGTACTTC. Its protein is CASSSKQSYEQYF.

The genes are TRBV28 and TRBJ2-2; D possibly corresponds to TRBD2 (5 bases). Per the germline V gene, CDR1 is MDHEN and CDR2 is SYDVKM. V dropped 5 bases and J dropped 4 bases, with 17 bases sitting between them. The CDR3 loop spans 16 amino acids. The CDR3 spells CASSPLVSVGTGELFF. The CDR3 DNA reads TGTGCCAGCAGTCCCCTCGTTAGCGTTGGCACCGGGGAGCTGTTTTTT.

This clonotype came up a few times. The chain joins TRBV28 to TRBJ2-5, with 7 bases aligning to TRBD1. V was clipped by 4 bases and J by 3 bases; unmatched bases: 5. There are 14 residues in the CDR3. CDR1 and CDR2 from the germline V gene are MDHEN and SYDVKM. The CDR3 reads CASSSYTGEETQYF. CDR3 nucleotide sequence: TGTGCCAGCAGTTCATACACAGGGGAAGAGACCCAGTACTTC.

V usage is TRBV27 and J usage is TRBJ2-5, with 7 bases fitting TRBD2. Matching the DNA end better, TRBJ2-7 makes the J call doubtful. The CDR3 contains 15 residues. Germline CDR1 and CDR2: MNHEY and SMNVEV (reference sequence). The CDR3 sequence: CASSYRLPGGSEQYF. The CDR3 nucleotides are TGTGCCAGCAGCTACCGACTTCCCGGGGGGTCCGAGCAGTACTTC.

In its sample, this clonotype was seen a few times. The J gene is TRBJ2-1, the V gene TRBV24-1; D remains unclear. CDR1 and CDR2 (germline): KGHDR, SFDVKD. This CDR3 has 15 residues. V lost 7 bases and J lost 0, with 12 bases in between. The CDR3 is CATSGSADSYNEQFF. In nucleotides, the CDR3 is TGTGCCACCAGCGGCAGTGCGGACTCCTACAATGAGCAGTTCTTC.

This clonotype turned up a few times. The rearrangement links TRBV27 to TRBJ2-7; 7 bases are a match to TRBD2. Germline values: CDR1 MNHEY, CDR2 SMNVEV (reference sequence). This CDR3 is built from 15 residues. Unmatched junction bases numbered 10, after V lost 5 bases and J lost 3 bases. The CDR3 here is CASSLRGAGLYEQYF. The CDR3 DNA reads as TGTGCCAGCAGTCTAAGGGGAGCGGGGCTCTACGAGCAGTACTTC.

This chain connects TRBV2 to TRBJ2-7, with TRBD1 matching 8 bases. The CDR3 is 14 residues long. After removal of 7 bases from V and 2 bases from J, the junction contained 7 bases not matched to a gene. CDR1 SNHLY and CDR2 FYNNEI come from the germline V gene. The DNA for the CDR3 is TGTGCCAGCATATTCGGGACAGGTACCTACGAGCAGTACTTC. The encoded protein is CASIFGTGTYEQYF.

CDR3 amino acids: CSARDREYEQYF. The CDR3 nucleotides are TGCAGTGCTAGAGATAGAGAGTACGAGCAGTACTTC. J is TRBJ2-7 and V is TRBV20-1; D is unclear. V lost 0 bases and J lost 4, with 7 bases in between. CDR3 size: 12 residues. Germline CDR1 reads DFQATT; CDR2 reads SNEGSKA (reference sequence).

The rearrangement links TRBV28 to TRBJ2-1, with TRBD2 identical over 8 bases. Judging by the DNA end, TRBJ2-7 fits better; the J call may be wrong. The CDR3 covers 15 residues. Germline V gene data show CDR1 as MDHEN and CDR2 as SYDVKM. CDR3 residues: CASSRLAGKAYEQYF. The CDR3 DNA follows: TGTGCCAGCAGTAGATTAGCGGGAAAAGCCTACGAGCAGTACTTC.

As DNA, the CDR3 is TGCAGCGTTCACCTAGCGGAAGAGACCCAGTACTTC. This encodes CSVHLAEETQYF. V usage is TRBV29-1 and J usage is TRBJ2-5, with TRBD2 matching 7 bases. The CDR3 is 12 residues long. The V gene's germline CDR1 is SQVTM and CDR2 ANQGSEA. The V gene end was trimmed by 5 bases and the J gene end by 3 bases; junction bases not matched to a gene: 3.

V and J are TRBV20-1 and TRBJ2-3, with TRBD2 as a possible D gene (6 bases). Germline CDR1 is DFQATT and CDR2 is SNEGSKA (reference sequence). V was cut by 3 bases and J by 11 bases, with 18 bases left in between. The CDR3 runs to 13 residues. The CDR3 DNA is TGCAGTGCTAGCACCAGGGAGGAACTTGGGCAGTATTTT. It is translated as CSASTREELGQYF.